A single sample is the source of the 5 T cell receptor beta chains below, sequenced in a study of blood T cell repertoires in COVID-19. Sequenced by immunoSEQ multiplex PCR; TCRdb stores in-frame clones only, minus some. The sample shows roughly 250,000 clones, less than 85% of them seen only once. Sequencing was done on a sample of peripheral blood. The receptors were gathered from a woman of 80 years or more with active or convalescent COVID-19.

The chain combines TRBV29-1 with TRBJ2-1; D may be TRBD2 (5 bases). Germline CDR1 is SQVTM and CDR2 is ANQGSEA. Trimming shortened V by 4 bases and J by 8 bases, and 6 bases separated the two germline ends. This CDR3 is built from 10 residues. The DNA of the CDR3 is TGCAGCGTTGGGGAGTATGAGCAGTTCTTC. Its protein is CSVGEYEQFF.

The genes are TRBV19 and TRBJ1-2, with 7 bases that match TRBD1. Trimming took 6 bases from V and 5 from J; bases not matched to a gene: 6. The CDR3 covers 13 residues. Germline V CDR1 and CDR2: LNHDA, SQIVND (reference sequence). This CDR3 is CASRRDRTYGYTF. The CDR3 region has the DNA TGTGCCAGTAGGAGGGACAGAACTTATGGCTACACCTTC.

J is TRBJ1-2 and V is TRBV28; TRBD1 aligns across 9 bases. V lost 7 bases to trimming and J lost 4 bases; unmatched junction nucleotides: 10. Germline lookup yields CDR1 MDHEN and CDR2 SYDVKM. The CDR3 contains 15 residues. This chain's CDR3 is CASTLRGQGFYGYTF. The DNA of the CDR3 is TGTGCCAGCACCCTTAGGGGACAGGGATTCTATGGCTACACCTTC.

This chain uses TRBV5-1 with TRBJ1-4; D might be TRBD1 (6 bases). V lost 4 bases, J lost 8 bases, and 15 bases lay in between. The germline CDR1 and CDR2 sequences are SGHRS and YFSETQ. The CDR3 is 14 residues long. CDR3 in amino acids: CASSLDGGAEKLFF. The CDR3 DNA sequence: TGCGCCAGCAGCCTGGACGGGGGGGCGGAAAAACTGTTTTTT.

The rearrangement uses TRBV3-1 (or the pseudogene TRBV3-2) and TRBJ2-1, with TRBD1 identical over 9 bases. Germline assignment: CDR1 LGHDT and CDR2 YNNKEL (reference sequence). The V and J ends lost 4 bases and 6 bases, in that order; junction bases with no gene match: 10. The CDR3 extends over 16 amino acids. CDR3 amino acids: CASSPPWGQGVNEQFF. For the CDR3, the DNA is TGTGCCAGCAGCCCCCCATGGGGACAGGGAGTCAATGAGCAGTTCTTC.